The 20 T cell receptor beta chains below all came from one sample that was sequenced in a study of vaccination effects on CD4 cells after COVID-19. Produced via immunoSEQ multiplex PCR; TCRdb's table is partial and in-frame only. Of roughly 27,000 clones in the sample, 55% to 75% were seen once. Sequencing followed a ViraFEST assay step that expanded antigen-specific CD4+ T cells with viral peptide pools. Isolation of CD4+ T cells took place after about 10 days of culture. Everyone in the study got two shots of either the BNT162b2 or mRNA-1273 vaccine. No cognate antigen is known for these TCRs. The input for sequencing was CD4+ T cells from PBMCs cultured with HCoV-NL63 spike peptides, taken after COVID-19 vaccination. All receptors come from a human donor who received a COVID-19 vaccine.

This chain joins TRBV10-2 and TRBJ2-1; 8 nucleotides agree with TRBD2. CDR1 WSHSY and CDR2 SAAADI come from the germline V gene. The trim removed 7 bases at V and 6 bases at J, leaving 8 bases unmatched. This CDR3 is built from 14 residues. CDR3 nucleotide sequence: TGCGCCAGCAAAAGGCGGGAGGCTGGCAATGAGCAGTTCTTC. It yields the protein CASKRREAGNEQFF.

This chain uses TRBV25-1 with TRBJ2-2; D gene unclear. The CDR3 is 11 residues long. The germline V gene has CDR1 MGHDK and CDR2 SYGVNS. Trimming removed 3 bases at V and 9 bases at J, with 5 bases between. The chain's CDR3 is CASSDRRELFF. The DNA for the CDR3 is TGTGCCAGCAGTGACAGGAGGGAGCTGTTTTTT.

This chain links TRBV4-2 with TRBJ2-3, with TRBD2 matching 7 bases. Trimming cost V 4 bases and J 2 bases; bases outside gene matches: 6. The CDR3 has 15 amino acids. CDR1 and CDR2 from the germline V gene are LGHNA and YNFKEQ. The CDR3 DNA sequence: TGTGCCAGCAGCCGCTCCGGGACTACCACAGATACGCAGTATTTT. Its translation: CASSRSGTTTDTQYF.

The chain recombines TRBV27 with TRBJ2-3; the match to TRBD1 covers 8 bases. J gave up 0 bases and V 10 bases, and 15 bases lay outside the gene matches. The length of the CDR3 is 17 residues. Germline CDR1 MNHEY, CDR2 SMNVEV (reference sequence). CDR3 region: CATQGGTGSPSTDTQYF. The CDR3 region has the DNA TGTGCCACCCAAGGTGGGACAGGCAGCCCTAGCACAGATACGCAGTATTTT.

V usage is TRBV9 and J usage is TRBJ2-1; TRBD2 aligns across 7 bases. The CDR3 consists of 17 residues. CDR1 is SGDLS, CDR2 YYNGEE, per germline. Losses at the gene ends were 0 bases for V and 0 bases for J; bases not matched to a gene: 6. CDR3 in DNA: TGTGCCAGCAGCGTAGCGGGGGGACCCCTCTCCTACAATGAGCAGTTCTTC. Encoded protein: CASSVAGGPLSYNEQFF.

The rearrangement links TRBV4-2 to TRBJ1-3; TRBD1 matches 9 bases. The CDR3 covers 16 residues. J gave up 0 bases and V 1 base, and 1 base lay outside the gene matches. Germline CDR1 LGHNA, CDR2 YNFKEQ. CDR3 residues: CASSQGTGDSGNTIYF. CDR3 in DNA: TGTGCCAGCAGCCAAGGGACAGGGGACTCTGGAAACACCATATATTTT.

This clone has just a few counts. The genes are TRBV5-1 and TRBJ1-2, with TRBD1 as a possible D gene (6 bases). Trimming stripped 7 bases from V and 3 bases from J, with 19 bases between. Germline values: CDR1 SGHRS, CDR2 YFSETQ. CDR3 length: 15 residues. The CDR3: CASARNGGRDYGYTF. The DNA for the CDR3 is TGCGCCAGCGCCCGAAACGGGGGCAGGGACTATGGCTACACCTTC.

The V call is TRBV2, the J call TRBJ2-1; D remains unclear. V gave up 7 bases and J gave up 8 bases, with 9 bases separating them. Germline assignment: CDR1 SNHLY and CDR2 FYNNEI. CDR3 length: 11 residues. In DNA form, the CDR3 reads TGTGCCAGCAAGATTCGAGATGAGCAGTTCTTC. Translated: CASKIRDEQFF.

The genes are TRBV6-5 and TRBJ2-4; D gene unclear. The CDR3 length is 11 residues. CDR1 and CDR2 (germline): MNHEY, SVGAGI. With 6 bases removed from V and 6 bases from J, the gap between germline ends came to 6 bases. CDR3 amino acids: CASRNRNIQYF. The CDR3 nucleotides are TGTGCCAGCAGGAACAGAAACATTCAGTACTTC.

The chain uses TRBV10-2 and TRBJ1-1; D is ambiguous. Trimming left V 5 bases short and J 1 base short, with 8 bases between. Looked up from germline, CDR1 is WSHSY and CDR2 is SAAADI. CDR3 size: 13 residues. This chain's CDR3 is CASSLRQNTEAFF. CDR3 DNA: TGCGCCAGCAGTCTCAGGCAGAACACTGAAGCTTTCTTT.

The rearrangement joins TRBV5-6 to TRBJ1-2; D might be TRBD1 (6 bases). The CDR3 extends over 15 amino acids. V lost 4 bases and J lost 4, with 17 bases in between. Germline V gene data show CDR1 as SGHDT and CDR2 as YYEEEE. In DNA form, the CDR3 reads TGTGCCAGCAGCATTTGGAACAGGGCGGGCTATGGCTACACCTTC. Translated: CASSIWNRAGYGYTF.

The rearrangement joins TRBV24-1 to TRBJ1-1; maybe TRBD1 (5 bases). From germline, CDR1 is KGHDR and CDR2 SFDVKD. There are 14 residues in the CDR3. V shed 2 bases and J shed 0 bases, with 6 bases lying between them. The CDR3 DNA sequence: TGTGCCACCAGTGATTCAGGGATGAACACTGAAGCTTTCTTT. Translation gives CATSDSGMNTEAFF.

This chain connects TRBV6-5 to TRBJ2-7; D tentatively fits TRBD1 or TRBD2 (6 bases each). Germline lookup yields CDR1 MNHEY and CDR2 SVGAGI. The germline V and J ends were trimmed by 2 bases and 6 bases, with 11 bases remaining between them. This CDR3 has 13 amino acids. The CDR3 sequence is CASSYARGGEQYF. CDR3 bases: TGTGCCAGCAGTTACGCCAGGGGAGGCGAGCAGTACTTC.

This clone was observed a few times. The chain links TRBV2 to TRBJ1-6, with TRBD1 as a possible D gene (5 bases). The CDR3 is 17 amino acids. The ends were cut back, 4 bases at V and 6 bases at J, with 19 bases in the middle. The germline CDR1 and CDR2 sequences are SNHLY and FYNNEI. As DNA, the CDR3 is TGTGCCAGCAGTGTATTTTCAGGGAGCTTGGGTAATTCACCCCTCCACTTT. Protein sequence: CASSVFSGSLGNSPLHF.

The V and J genes are TRBV6-2 or TRBV6-3 and TRBJ2-2; 10 nucleotides agree with TRBD2. The CDR3 runs 16 residues. The trim removed 2 bases at V and 9 bases at J, leaving 9 bases unmatched. Germline CDR1 MNHEY, CDR2 SVGEGT. CDR3 residues: CASSYGASGGPRELFF. The CDR3 DNA reads as TGTGCCAGCAGTTACGGGGCTAGCGGGGGCCCACGGGAGCTGTTTTTT.

The gene calls are TRBV19 and TRBJ2-1; a weak D match, TRBD2 (5 bases). Looked up from germline, CDR1 is LNHDA and CDR2 is SQIVND (reference sequence). The ends were cut back, 7 bases at V and 5 bases at J, with 21 bases in the middle. CDR3 size: 16 residues. The CDR3 loop reads CASTHGQAPGDNEQFF. Here the CDR3 DNA reads TGTGCCAGTACCCACGGCCAGGCCCCCGGGGACAATGAGCAGTTCTTC.

The chain links TRBV5-1 to TRBJ2-7; TRBD1 matches 9 bases. The junction had 8 bases not matched to a gene; V was cut back by 4 bases and J by 0 bases. The germline V gene has CDR1 SGHRS and CDR2 YFSETQ. The CDR3 is made up of 16 amino acids. DNA of the CDR3: TGCGCCAGCAGCGATCGTCCGGGACAGGGCTCCTACGAGCAGTACTTC. It translates to CASSDRPGQGSYEQYF.

CDR3 nucleotide sequence: TGTGCCATCAGTACGGGACCGGATTCCACAGATACGCAGTATTTT. Translated: CAISTGPDSTDTQYF. The V and J genes are TRBV10-3 and TRBJ2-3; D assignment may be TRBD1 or TRBD2 (5 bases each). The CDR3 is made up of 15 amino acids. Trimming cost V 5 bases and J 2 bases, with 14 bases left between them. Germline lookup yields CDR1 ENHRY and CDR2 SYGVKD.

This chain links TRBV5-1 with TRBJ2-1; TRBD1 matches at 7 bases. The CDR3 is 14 residues long. CDR1 SGHRS and CDR2 YFSETQ come from the germline V gene. Germline trimming cut 2 bases from V and 4 bases from J; bases unmatched to any gene: 3. CDR3 DNA: TGCGCCAGCAGCTTAGGACAGGCATACAATGAGCAGTTCTTC. Its protein is CASSLGQAYNEQFF.

This clone was detected a few times. The V and J genes are TRBV9 and TRBJ2-1; TRBD1 is a possible D gene (6 bases). The CDR3 consists of 15 residues. Per the germline V gene, CDR1 is SGDLS and CDR2 is YYNGEE. Trimming stripped 0 bases from V and 4 bases from J, with 11 bases between. The CDR3 region has the DNA TGTGCCAGCAGCGTAGAGGGACACCCTTACAATGAGCAGTTCTTC. Translation gives CASSVEGHPYNEQFF.